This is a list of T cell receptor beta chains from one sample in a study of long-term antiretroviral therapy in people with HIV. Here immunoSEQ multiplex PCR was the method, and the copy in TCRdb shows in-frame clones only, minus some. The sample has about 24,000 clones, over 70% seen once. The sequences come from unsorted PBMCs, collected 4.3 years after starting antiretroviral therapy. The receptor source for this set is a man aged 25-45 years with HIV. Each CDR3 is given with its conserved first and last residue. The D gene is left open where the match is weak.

TGTGCCAGCAGCTTAGTCTTATCCGGGACAGGGCGCATCGGGGAGCTGTTTTTT	CASSLVLSGTGRIGELFF	TRBV7-9	TRBJ2-2	TRBD1
TGCGCCAGCAGCCCCACAGGGGCAGCGAACACCGGGGAGCTGTTTTTT	CASSPTGAANTGELFF	TRBV4-3	TRBJ2-2	TRBD1
TGTGCCAGCAGTTACTTGAGGGGTGGTGAGCAGTTCTTC	CASSYLRGGEQFF	TRBV6-5	TRBJ2-1	.
TGTGCCAGCAGGGCTGACGAGACCGGGATTAGAGATGAGCAGTTCTTC	CASRADETGIRDEQFF	TRBV27	TRBJ2-1	.
TGTGCCAGCTCACCACCTTCAGAAGAGACCCAGTACTTC	CASSPPSEETQYF	TRBV18	TRBJ2-5	.
TGTGCCAGCACACGTAGCTCCTACAATGAGCAGTTCTTC	CASTRSSYNEQFF	TRBV5-5	TRBJ2-1	.
TGTGCCAGCACGCAGGGAGTCCGGGCCGGGGAGCTGTTTTTT	CASTQGVRAGELFF	TRBV6-5	TRBJ2-2	.
TGTGCCAGCAGTCCAGGGTTTGGGGCTGGCACCGGGGAGCTGTTTTTT	CASSPGFGAGTGELFF	TRBV6-4	TRBJ2-2	.
TGTGCCAGCAGCTTAGGAGCGGGAGGTCCCGTCAAGTACTTC	CASSLGAGGPVKYF	TRBV7-9	TRBJ2-7	TRBD2
TGTGCCAGTAGTGAGAGGGGGGATACGCAGTATTTT	CASSERGDTQYF	TRBV19	TRBJ2-3	.
TGTGCCAGCAGCGTTGGTCCCGCGGACACTGAAGCTTTCTTT	CASSVGPADTEAFF	TRBV9	TRBJ1-1	.
TGTGCCAGCAGTGAAGACGGTGGGGAGAACAATCAGCCCCAGCATTTT	CASSEDGGENNQPQHF	TRBV6-1	TRBJ1-5	.
TGTGCCAGCAGTTTAGTAGGGGGAGAGACCCAGTACTTC	CASSLVGGETQYF	TRBV28	TRBJ2-5	.
TGCGCCAGCAGCACTTCGACAGGGGACCTAAGCTATGGCTACACCTTC	CASSTSTGDLSYGYTF	TRBV5-1	TRBJ1-2	TRBD1
TGTGCCAGCAGCTTAGAGGACGGCTCCTACGAGCAGTACTTC	CASSLEDGSYEQYF	TRBV7-8	TRBJ2-7	.
TGTGCCAGCTCACATGATACTCGACTGCGGCGGGGTGAAAAACTGTTTTTT	CASSHDTRLRRGEKLFF	TRBV18	TRBJ1-4	.
TGCGCCAGCAGTCAGGAAGGAGTCTATGGCTACACCTTC	CASSQEGVYGYTF	TRBV23-1	TRBJ1-2	.
TGCAGCGCATACACGACAGGGGCGGACTCTGGGGCCAACGTCCTGACTTTC	CSAYTTGADSGANVLTF	TRBV29-1	TRBJ2-6	TRBD1
TGTGCCTGGGAATTCCCAGGGGACACCTCGAACACTGAAGCTTTCTTT	CAWEFPGDTSNTEAFF	TRBV30	TRBJ1-1	.
TGCGCCAGCAGCTTGGGAGGGGTCTCCTACAATGAGCAGTTCTTC	CASSLGGVSYNEQFF	TRBV5-1	TRBJ2-1	.
TGTGCCTGGAGTGTATCGGGGGAGACCCAGTACTTC	CAWSVSGETQYF	TRBV30	TRBJ2-5	.
TGTGCCAGTAGTGCTCCAGGGGGCTTAATGAACACTGAAGCTTTCTTT	CASSAPGGLMNTEAFF	TRBV19	TRBJ1-1	TRBD1
TGTGCCAGCAGCCGGGTGTGGAATGAAAAACTGTTTTTT	CASSRVWNEKLFF	TRBV5-8	TRBJ1-4	.
TGTGCCAGCAGCCTGACCTGGAAGCTCACAGATACGCAGTATTTT	CASSLTWKLTDTQYF	TRBV5-6	TRBJ2-3	.
TGTGCCAGCAGTTTGGAGGGGGGTACCCCCTACGAGCAGTACTTC	CASSLEGGTPYEQYF	TRBV27	TRBJ2-7	.
TGTGCCTGGAGGGGCAGGGGTTACCTTGAGCAGTTCTTC	CAWRGRGYLEQFF	TRBV30	TRBJ2-1	.
TGCGCCAGCAGCCTAGGGACCTTAGGAGCTAACTATGGCTACACCTTC	CASSLGTLGANYGYTF	TRBV5-1	TRBJ1-2	.